This paragraph covers one T cell receptor beta chain sequence. The antigen is undetermined. Autoimmune disease history or systemic immunosuppression was exclusionary. The data were obtained in a study of OX40 agonist ivuxolimab in advanced cancers. Study-wide results and caveats: The antigens recognized by the expanded peripheral T cells, that is their antigen specificity, were not determined. Circulating CD4+ and CD8+ T cells showed clonal expansion by week 6 at 0.1 to 3.0 mg/kg. In CD8+ T cells, expanded clones were on average more numerous than in CD4+.

The germline V gene has CDR1 GTSNPN and CDR2 SVGIG (reference sequence). The CDR3 is made up of 12 amino acids. The ends were cut back, 5 bases at V and 0 bases at J, with 7 bases in the middle. The table came from immunoSEQ multiplex PCR; TCRdb's copy has only in-frame clones and leaves some out. The repertoire holds some 2,900 clones, with over 60% as singletons. J is TRBJ2-5 and V is TRBV30; the D is unclear. This specimen consisted of CD4+ or CD8+ T cells sorted from blood, obtained in a trial of the OX40 agonist ivuxolimab. The clonotype was recovered from an adult with an advanced solid tumor such as melanoma, head and neck, liver or kidney cancer. The CDR3 DNA reads TGTGCCTGGGGCAGGAACCAAGAGACCCAGTACTTC. It is translated as CAWGRNQETQYF.